This T cell receptor beta chain was retrieved from a study of blood T cells in healthy people across ages (dated by TCRdb to between 2015 and 2017). About the study as a whole: In model experiments, template switching captured roughly one uniquely barcoded TCR beta cDNA molecule for every two T cells. Using deep sequencing normalized with unique cDNA molecular identifiers, the study measured how TCR beta repertoire diversity changes with age. The donors were split into four age groups: young (average 16 years), middle-aged (about 40), aged (roughly 60) and long-lived (82). Donors of different ages were randomly distributed across sequencing lanes to avoid experimental bias. For two donors (one aged 18 to 29 and one aged 80 or older), the study analyzed two additional independent replicas of 1 million unique cDNA reads from the same blood draw. Broader findings and caveats from the paper: There was a strong correlation between observed TCR beta diversity and the percentage of naive T cells measured by flow cytometry. Because profiling used bulk unsorted PBMCs, naive and antigen-experienced compartments could not be compared conclusively. As age increased, observed TCR beta diversity per million T cells dropped in a roughly linear way, and a significant reduction was already evident by age 40. Compared with the aged group, the long-lived group had more naive CD4+ T cells, fewer expanded clones and increased TCR diversity, a pattern suggesting age selection. Because the CMV infection status of the donors was unknown, age-related changes in expanded clonotypes may potentially have been confounded. Estimates of total diversity based on one million sequenced T cells were regarded as lower bounds and as underestimates.

From a lookup of the germline V gene (reference sequence), CDR1 and CDR2 are DFQATT and SNEGSKA. Compared with germline, V lacks 6 bases and J lacks 11 bases; bases without a gene match: 12. The CDR3 covers 12 residues, taking in both the cysteine and the phenylalanine. Just the 36-base CDR3 DNA is kept, in frame starting at base 1. Donors were under 40 systemically healthy Caucasian individuals from Russia aged 6 to 90 years. Each donor gave approximately 9.3 milliliters of peripheral blood, collected into EDTA-treated Vacutainer tubes. Ficoll-Paque density-gradient centrifugation was used to isolate PBMCs, with at least 6 million obtained per sample. Total RNA, at least 6 micrograms per sample, was extracted from PBMCs with Trizol reagent. For every donor, flow cytometry on a PBMC aliquot measured the percentage of naive CD45RAhigh/CD27high T cells. Details on this clonotype: There is no known antigen for this receptor. A much larger clone differs by one base, so this may be a read error.

Libraries were built with 5' RACE. These reads were obtained on an Illumina HiSeq 2500. A second PCR of roughly 7 to 11 cycles was run with a J-beta primer mix and a sample-barcoded 5' primer. Each TCR beta cDNA molecule received a unique molecular identifier from a template-switch 5' adaptor carrying 12 random nucleotides. Each sample yielded at least 2.5 million CDR3-containing paired-end reads. First-strand cDNA was synthesized from all RNA with the Mint cDNA synthesis kit, primed by a TRBC-specific oligonucleotide. All cDNA was treated with uracil-DNA glycosylase and then went through a first 18-cycle PCR with the universal primers M1SS and BC2_uni_R. Per the authors' processing: Each sample was normalized by randomly selecting 1 million high-quality reads, each carrying a distinct molecular identifier. Reads with shared molecular identifiers were discarded instead of being binned into consensus sequences. MiTCR, with a Q25 quality threshold and the strictest error-elimination algorithm, was used for CDR3 identification, clonotype clustering and error correction. A nonparametric unseen species model with Euler transformation was used to estimate lower-bound total TCR beta diversity. Starting from the raw public reads, TCRdb applied fastp trimming at Q25, assembled clones with MiXCR and retained in-frame beta chains. Rows merge per CDR3 protein into single entries with the most common DNA and genes. Here the V and J calls rest on TCRdb's processing, not on the authors' analysis. The sample table lists fewer than 1,000,000 distinct CDR3 sequences, approximately 44% of them with a count of one. The top ten hold roughly 18% of the sample.

The chain is encoded by TRBV20-1 joined to TRBJ2-5; 7 bases in between match TRBD1. This clonotype was sampled from a man in his fifties or sixties in good health. Sequenced: blood. The CDR3 protein is CSAKDRINEQYF. Read as DNA, the sequence is TGCAGTGCCAAGGACAGGATCAATGAGCAGTACTTC.